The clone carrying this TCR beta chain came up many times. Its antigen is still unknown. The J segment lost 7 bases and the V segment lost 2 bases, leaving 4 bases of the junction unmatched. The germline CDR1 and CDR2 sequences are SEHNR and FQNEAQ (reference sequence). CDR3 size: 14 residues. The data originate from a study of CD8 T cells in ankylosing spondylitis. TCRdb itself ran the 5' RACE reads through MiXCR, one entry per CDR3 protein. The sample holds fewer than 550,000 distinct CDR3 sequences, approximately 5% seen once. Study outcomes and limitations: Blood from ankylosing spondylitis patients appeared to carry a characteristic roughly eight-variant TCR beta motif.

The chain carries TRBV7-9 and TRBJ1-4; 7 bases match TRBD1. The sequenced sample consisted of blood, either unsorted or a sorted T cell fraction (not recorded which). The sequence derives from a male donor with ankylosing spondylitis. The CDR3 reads CASSLQGGGEKLFF. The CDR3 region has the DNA TGTGCCAGCAGCTTACAAGGGGGCGGTGAAAAACTGTTTTTT.